Included here is one T cell receptor beta chain sequence, with context. This sample was taken from a study of blood T cell repertoires in COVID-19. Looking at the study overall: Acute and convalescent COVID-19 specimens originated in the United States, Italy and Spain. PBMCs, B-cell-depleted T cells, or T cells provided the cDNA or gDNA that made up the material.

The CDR3 runs to 15 residues. CDR1 KGHSH and CDR2 LQKENI come from the germline V gene. Trimming at V came to 6 bases and at J to 1 base, leaving 6 bases not matched to a gene. Authors' analysis steps: For nucleated cells, counts were estimated from reference gene primer amplification. The repertoire was sequenced with immunoSEQ multiplex PCR; TCRdb's copy has only in-frame clones and lacks some. V and J calls and clone size are as listed in that table; D and trimming were resolved from the DNA. The sample contains fewer than 40,000 clones, 89% of which appear only once. The V and J genes are TRBV18 and TRBJ2-7; 10 nucleotides line up with TRBD1. Sequencing used peripheral blood. This receptor was taken from a human donor in a cohort sampled during active COVID-19. DNA of the CDR3: TGTGCCAGCTCTCAAGACAGGGGGCCTTCCTACGAGCAGTACTTC. Residues: CASSQDRGPSYEQYF.